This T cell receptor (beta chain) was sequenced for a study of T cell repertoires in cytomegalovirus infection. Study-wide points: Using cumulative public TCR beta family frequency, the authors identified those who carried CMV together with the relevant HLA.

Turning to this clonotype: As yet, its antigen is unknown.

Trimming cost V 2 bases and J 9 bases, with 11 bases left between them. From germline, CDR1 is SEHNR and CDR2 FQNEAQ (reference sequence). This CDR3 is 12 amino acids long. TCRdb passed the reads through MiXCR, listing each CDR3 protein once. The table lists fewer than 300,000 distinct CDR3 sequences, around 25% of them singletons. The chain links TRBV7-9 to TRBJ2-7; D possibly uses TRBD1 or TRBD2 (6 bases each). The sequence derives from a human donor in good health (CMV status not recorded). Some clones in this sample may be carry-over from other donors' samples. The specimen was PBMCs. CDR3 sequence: CASSLRGEAQYF. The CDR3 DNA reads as TGTGCCAGCAGCTTAAGGGGGGAAGCGCAGTACTTC.